Included here is one T cell receptor beta chain sequence, with context. The antigen is undetermined. The data were produced by immunoSEQ multiplex PCR, yet TCRdb's version contains in-frame clones alone and is incomplete. The table records 340,000 or so clones, over 85% of them present only once. Germline V gene lookup returns CDR1 SGHRS and CDR2 YFSETQ. Unmatched junction bases numbered 7, after V lost 1 base and J lost 6 bases. The CDR3 is made up of 15 amino acids. The sample's time point: blood from clinic visit 5 months post-surgery; TSC patient then seizure free. Only cases whose brain tissue showed the highest T cell transcript signatures were sequenced. The entry originates in a study of brain T cells in children with intractable seizures. Study findings and constraints: Patients' HCMV serostatus was unknown; virus specificity rests on CDR3 similarity alone. Pre- and post-surgery blood differed in depth, so pre-surgery absences may be undersampling.

The sample here was peripheral blood, taken about 5 months after surgery. V and J are TRBV5-1 and TRBJ2-7; 10 nucleotides agree with TRBD1. The receptor's source is a boy in the first two years of life with tuberous sclerosis and intractable seizures. CDR3 protein: CASSLRDRGPGEQYF. DNA of the CDR3: TGCGCCAGCAGCTTGAGGGACAGGGGCCCTGGCGAGCAGTACTTC.